This T cell receptor (beta chain) was profiled in a study of blood T cell repertoires in COVID-19. Sequencing used immunoSEQ multiplex PCR; TCRdb keeps in-frame clones, though not all of them. The sample lists 270,000 or so clones, around 91% occurring once. The receptor's source is a woman aged 55-69 years with COVID-19, enrolled during active disease. Sequenced input: peripheral blood.

Here the CDR3 reads CASSEIHGRGYEQYF. The CDR3 coding sequence is TGTGCCAGCAGTGAGATACACGGGAGGGGATACGAGCAGTACTTC. The chain employs TRBV6-1 and TRBJ2-7, with 8 bases identical to TRBD2. J lost 4 bases, V lost 3 bases, and 8 bases had no gene match. From germline, CDR1 is MNHNS and CDR2 SASEGT. The CDR3 is 15 amino acids.